This record concerns one T cell receptor beta chain sequence. Its target is unknown. These data are taken from a study of shared clonotypes between healthy human individuals. Points from the study as a whole: Generation probabilities of non-shared clonotypes were lower (relative to those shared by all four donors). Generally, estimated richness proved larger in naive subsets than it did in memory subsets.

Measured with immunoSEQ multiplex PCR; TCRdb has only the in-frame clones, and not every one. The table has around 2,000,000 clones, about 95% seen once. CD45RO negativity and positive selection for CCR7 defined naive CD8 cells, a population that excluded terminally differentiated effector memory CD45RA+ cells. The germline CDR1 and CDR2 sequences are LNHNV and YYDKDF (reference sequence). The length of the CDR3 is 15 residues. The V segment lost 5 bases and the J segment 6 bases; nucleotides outside the gene matches: 10. The chain combines TRBV15 with TRBJ1-5; TRBD1 aligns across 7 bases. This TCR derives from a man younger than 35 in good health. Sequences were obtained from naive CD8+ T cells sorted from blood. CDR3 sequence reads: CATSPDRTNGQPQHF. The CDR3 nucleotides read TGTGCCACCAGCCCGGACAGGACGAACGGTCAGCCCCAGCATTTT.